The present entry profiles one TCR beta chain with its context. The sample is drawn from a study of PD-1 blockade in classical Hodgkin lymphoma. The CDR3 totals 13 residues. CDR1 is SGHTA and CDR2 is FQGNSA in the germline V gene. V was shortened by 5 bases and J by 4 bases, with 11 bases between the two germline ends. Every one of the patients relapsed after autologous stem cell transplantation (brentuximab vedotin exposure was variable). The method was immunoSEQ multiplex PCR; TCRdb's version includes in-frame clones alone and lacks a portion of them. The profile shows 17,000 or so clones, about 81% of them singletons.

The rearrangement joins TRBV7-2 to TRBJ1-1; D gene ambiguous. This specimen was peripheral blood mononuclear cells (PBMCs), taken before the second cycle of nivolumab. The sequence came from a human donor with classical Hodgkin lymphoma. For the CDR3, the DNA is TGTGCCAGCAGCCCAGGTCCCGGCACTGAAGCTTTCTTT. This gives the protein CASSPGPGTEAFF.